The 2 T cell receptor beta chains below were found in one sample sequenced in a study of blood T cell repertoires in COVID-19. Sequenced by immunoSEQ multiplex PCR; TCRdb stores in-frame clones only, minus some. The profile covers some 250,000 clones, with more than 75% appearing a single time and about 7.6% taken by the ten largest. Sequences were obtained from peripheral blood. All receptors come from a woman aged 65 to 85 with active or convalescent COVID-19.

In its sample, this clone was seen a few times. It is unclear where the CDR3 begins or ends on the DNA, so no DNA is shown, and the CDR3 is as TCRdb lists it. The chain joins TRBV12-3 or TRBV12-4 to TRBJ2-1; the table's D call, TRBD1, was not checked against the DNA. The CDR3 region is 13 residues in length, termini included. The CDR3: CASSFLAGPRVFF.

The chain recombines TRBV29-1 with TRBJ2-3, with D perhaps TRBD1 (5 bases). V was pared by 3 bases and J by 2 bases, with 12 bases between. CDR1 is SQVTM and CDR2 is ANQGSEA in the germline V gene. The CDR3 is 14 amino acids. The CDR3 loop is CSVDDSVFTDTQYF. The CDR3 DNA reads as TGCAGCGTTGACGACAGCGTTTTCACAGATACGCAGTATTTT.